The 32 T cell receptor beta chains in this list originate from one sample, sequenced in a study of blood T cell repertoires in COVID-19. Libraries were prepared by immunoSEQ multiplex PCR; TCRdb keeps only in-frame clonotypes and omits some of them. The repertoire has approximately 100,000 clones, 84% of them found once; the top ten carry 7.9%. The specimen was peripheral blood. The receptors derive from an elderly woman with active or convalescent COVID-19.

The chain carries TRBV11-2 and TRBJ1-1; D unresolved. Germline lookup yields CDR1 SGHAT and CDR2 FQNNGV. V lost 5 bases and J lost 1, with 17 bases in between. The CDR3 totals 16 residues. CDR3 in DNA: TGTGCCAGCAGCCGCTCTCGTGGCGGAGGGAACACTGAAGCTTTCTTT. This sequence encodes CASSRSRGGGNTEAFF.

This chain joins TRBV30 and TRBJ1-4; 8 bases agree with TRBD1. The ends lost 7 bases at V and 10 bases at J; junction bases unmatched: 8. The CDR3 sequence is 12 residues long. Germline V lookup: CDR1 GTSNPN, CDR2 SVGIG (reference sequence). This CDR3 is CAFKPGQVKLFF. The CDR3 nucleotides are TGTGCCTTTAAACCGGGACAGGTAAAACTGTTTTTT.

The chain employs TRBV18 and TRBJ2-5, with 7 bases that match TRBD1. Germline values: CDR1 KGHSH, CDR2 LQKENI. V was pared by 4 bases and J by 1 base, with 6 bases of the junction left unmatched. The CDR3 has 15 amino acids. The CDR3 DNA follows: TGTGCCAGCTCACTAGTCGGGACAGCCCAAGAGACCCAGTACTTC. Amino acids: CASSLVGTAQETQYF.

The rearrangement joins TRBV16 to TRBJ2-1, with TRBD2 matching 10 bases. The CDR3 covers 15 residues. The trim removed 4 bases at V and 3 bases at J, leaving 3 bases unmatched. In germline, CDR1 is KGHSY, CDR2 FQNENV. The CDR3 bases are TGTGCCAGCAGCCCGCTAGCGGGAGACTACAATGAGCAGTTCTTC. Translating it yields CASSPLAGDYNEQFF. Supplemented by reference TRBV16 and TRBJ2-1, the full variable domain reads GEEVAQTPKHLVRGEGQKAKLYCAPIKGHSYVFWYQQVLKNEFKFLISFQNENVFDETGMPKERFSAKCLPNSPCSLEIQATKLEDSAVYFCASSPLAGDYNEQFFGPGTRLTVL.

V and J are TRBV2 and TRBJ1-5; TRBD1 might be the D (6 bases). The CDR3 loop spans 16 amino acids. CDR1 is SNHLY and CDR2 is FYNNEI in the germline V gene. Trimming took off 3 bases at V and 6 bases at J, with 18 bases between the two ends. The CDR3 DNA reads TGTGCCAGCAGTGATGGGGGGGCGCAGTTCGTTCAGCCCCAGCATTTT. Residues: CASSDGGAQFVQPQHF.

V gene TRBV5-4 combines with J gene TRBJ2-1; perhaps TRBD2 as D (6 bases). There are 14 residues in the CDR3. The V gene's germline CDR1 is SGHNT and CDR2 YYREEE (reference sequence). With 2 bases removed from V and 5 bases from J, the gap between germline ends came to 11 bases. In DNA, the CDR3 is TGTGCCAGCAGCTTCGGGAGAGGAGACAATGAGCAGTTCTTC. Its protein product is CASSFGRGDNEQFF.

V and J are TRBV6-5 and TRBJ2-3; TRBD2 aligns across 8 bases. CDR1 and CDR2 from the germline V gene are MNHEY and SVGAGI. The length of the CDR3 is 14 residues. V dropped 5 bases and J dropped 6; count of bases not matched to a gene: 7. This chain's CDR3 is CASSRSTSVDTQYF. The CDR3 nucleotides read TGTGCCAGCAGTAGGTCGACTAGCGTGGATACGCAGTATTTT.

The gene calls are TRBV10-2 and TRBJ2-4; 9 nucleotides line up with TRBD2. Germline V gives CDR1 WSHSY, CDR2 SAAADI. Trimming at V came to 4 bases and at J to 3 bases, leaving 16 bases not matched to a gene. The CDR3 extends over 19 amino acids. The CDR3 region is CASSAFGRGLAMVKNIQYF. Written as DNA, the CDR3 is TGCGCCAGCAGTGCATTTGGGAGGGGACTAGCCATGGTCAAAAACATTCAGTACTTC.

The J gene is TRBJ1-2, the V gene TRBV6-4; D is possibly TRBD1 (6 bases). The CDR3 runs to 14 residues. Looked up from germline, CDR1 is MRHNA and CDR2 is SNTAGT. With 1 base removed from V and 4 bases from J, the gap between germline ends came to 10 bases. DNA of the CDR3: TGTGCCAGCAGTGACTTTCAGGGGTTCTATGGCTACACCTTC. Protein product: CASSDFQGFYGYTF.

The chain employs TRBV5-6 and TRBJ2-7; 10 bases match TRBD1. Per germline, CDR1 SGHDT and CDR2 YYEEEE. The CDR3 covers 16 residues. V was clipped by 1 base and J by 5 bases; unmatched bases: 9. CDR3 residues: CASSLRDRGHLDEQYF. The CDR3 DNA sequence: TGTGCCAGCAGCTTGAGGGACAGGGGACACCTCGACGAGCAGTACTTC.

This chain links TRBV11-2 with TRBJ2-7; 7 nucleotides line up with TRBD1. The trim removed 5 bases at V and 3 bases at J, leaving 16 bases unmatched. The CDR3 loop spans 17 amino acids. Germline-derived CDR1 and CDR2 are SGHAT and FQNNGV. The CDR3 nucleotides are TGTGCCAGCAGCCCGCTGACAGGGAGAAAGGGGAACTACGAGCAGTACTTC. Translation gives CASSPLTGRKGNYEQYF.

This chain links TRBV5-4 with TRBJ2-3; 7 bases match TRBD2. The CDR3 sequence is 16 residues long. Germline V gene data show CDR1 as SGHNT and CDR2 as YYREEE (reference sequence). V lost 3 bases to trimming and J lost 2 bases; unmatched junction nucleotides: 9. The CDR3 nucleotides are TGTGCCAGCAGCTCCCATCCAAGCGGGACCACAGATACGCAGTATTTT. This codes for CASSSHPSGTTDTQYF.

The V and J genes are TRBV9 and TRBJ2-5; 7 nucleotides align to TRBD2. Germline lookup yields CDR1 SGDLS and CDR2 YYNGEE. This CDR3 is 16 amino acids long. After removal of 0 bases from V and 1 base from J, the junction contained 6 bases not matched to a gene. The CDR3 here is CASSVGEGALQETQYF. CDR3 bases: TGTGCCAGCAGCGTAGGGGAGGGAGCCCTCCAAGAGACCCAGTACTTC.

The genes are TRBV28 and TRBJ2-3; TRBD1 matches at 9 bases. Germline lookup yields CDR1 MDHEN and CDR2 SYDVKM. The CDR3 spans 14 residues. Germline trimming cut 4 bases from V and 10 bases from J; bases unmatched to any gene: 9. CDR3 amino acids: CASSSRDRDSSQYF. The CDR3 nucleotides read TGTGCCAGCAGTTCCCGGGACAGGGACTCATCGCAGTATTTT.

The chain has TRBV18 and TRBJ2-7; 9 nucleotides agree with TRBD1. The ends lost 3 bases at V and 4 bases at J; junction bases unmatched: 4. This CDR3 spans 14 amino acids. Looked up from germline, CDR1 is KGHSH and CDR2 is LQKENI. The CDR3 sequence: CASSPGTGKYEQYF. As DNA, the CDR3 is TGTGCCAGCTCACCTGGGACAGGGAAATACGAGCAGTACTTC.

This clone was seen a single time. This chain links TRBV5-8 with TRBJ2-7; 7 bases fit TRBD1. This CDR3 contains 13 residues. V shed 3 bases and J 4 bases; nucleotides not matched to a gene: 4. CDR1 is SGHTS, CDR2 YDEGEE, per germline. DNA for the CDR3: TGTGCCAGCAGCTCCCGGGACAGATACGAGCAGTACTTC. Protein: CASSSRDRYEQYF.

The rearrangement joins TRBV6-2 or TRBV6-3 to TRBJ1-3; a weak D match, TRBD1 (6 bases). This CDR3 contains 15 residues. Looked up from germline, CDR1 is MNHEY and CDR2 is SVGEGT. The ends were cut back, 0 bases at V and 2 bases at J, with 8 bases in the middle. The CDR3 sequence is CASSYSGGPGNTIYF. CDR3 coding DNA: TGTGCCAGCAGTTACTCGGGGGGGCCTGGAAACACCATATATTTT.

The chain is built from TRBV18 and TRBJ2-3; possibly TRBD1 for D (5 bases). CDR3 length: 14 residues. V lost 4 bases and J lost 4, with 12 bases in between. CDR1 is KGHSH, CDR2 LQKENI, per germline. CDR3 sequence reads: CASSLFQGSDTQYF. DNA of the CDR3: TGTGCCAGCTCACTTTTCCAGGGTTCAGATACGCAGTATTTT. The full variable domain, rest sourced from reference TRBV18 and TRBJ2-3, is NAGVMQNPRHLVRRRGQEARLRCSPMKGHSHVYWYRQLPEEGLKFMVYLQKENIIDESGMPKERFSAEFPKEGPSILRIQQVVRGDSAAYFCASSLFQGSDTQYFGPGTRLTVL.

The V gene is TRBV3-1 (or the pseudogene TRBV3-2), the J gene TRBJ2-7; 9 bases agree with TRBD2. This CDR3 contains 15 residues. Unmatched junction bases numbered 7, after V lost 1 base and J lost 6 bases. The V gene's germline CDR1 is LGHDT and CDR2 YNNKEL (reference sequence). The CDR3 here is CASSQAGGRDREQYF. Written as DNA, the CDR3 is TGTGCCAGCAGCCAAGCAGGCGGGAGGGATCGCGAGCAGTACTTC.

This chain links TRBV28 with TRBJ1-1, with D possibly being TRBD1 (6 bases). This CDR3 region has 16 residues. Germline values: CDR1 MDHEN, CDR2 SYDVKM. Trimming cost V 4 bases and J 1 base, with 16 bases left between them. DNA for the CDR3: TGTGCCAGCAGTTCCCAGGGTGCGGGGGCGAACACTGAAGCTTTCTTT. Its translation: CASSSQGAGANTEAFF.

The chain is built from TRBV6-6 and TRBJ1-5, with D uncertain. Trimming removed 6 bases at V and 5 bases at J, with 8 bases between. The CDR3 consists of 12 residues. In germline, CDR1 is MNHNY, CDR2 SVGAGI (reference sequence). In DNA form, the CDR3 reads TGTGCCAGCAGGTCCCAGGATCAGCCCCAGCATTTT. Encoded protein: CASRSQDQPQHF.

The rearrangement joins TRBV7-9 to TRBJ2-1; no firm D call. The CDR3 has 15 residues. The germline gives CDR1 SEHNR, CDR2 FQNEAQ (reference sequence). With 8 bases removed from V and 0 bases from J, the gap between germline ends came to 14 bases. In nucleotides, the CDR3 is TGTGCCAGCCTACCGCGCGGAAGCTCCTACAATGAGCAGTTCTTC. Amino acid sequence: CASLPRGSSYNEQFF.

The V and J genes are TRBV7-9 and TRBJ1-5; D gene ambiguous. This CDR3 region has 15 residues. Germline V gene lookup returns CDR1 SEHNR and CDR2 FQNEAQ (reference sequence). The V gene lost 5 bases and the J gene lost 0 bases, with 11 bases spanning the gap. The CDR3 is CASSPSSFSNQPQHF. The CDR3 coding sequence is TGTGCCAGCAGCCCGAGTTCCTTTAGCAATCAGCCCCAGCATTTT.

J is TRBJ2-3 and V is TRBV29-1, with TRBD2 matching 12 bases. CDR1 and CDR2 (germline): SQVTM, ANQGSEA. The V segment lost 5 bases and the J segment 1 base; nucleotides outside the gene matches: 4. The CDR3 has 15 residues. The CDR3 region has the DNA TGCAGCGTTCTTGGACTAGCGGGGCGCACAGATACGCAGTATTTT. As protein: CSVLGLAGRTDTQYF.

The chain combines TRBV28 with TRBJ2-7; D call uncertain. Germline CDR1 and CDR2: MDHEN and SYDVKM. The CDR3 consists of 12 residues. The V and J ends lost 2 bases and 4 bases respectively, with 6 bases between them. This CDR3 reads CASSLPGYEQYF. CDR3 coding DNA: TGTGCCAGCAGTTTACCAGGATACGAGCAGTACTTC.

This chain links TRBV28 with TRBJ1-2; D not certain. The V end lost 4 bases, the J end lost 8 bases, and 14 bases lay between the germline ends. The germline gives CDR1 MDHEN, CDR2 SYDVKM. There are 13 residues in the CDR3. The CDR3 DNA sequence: TGTGCCAGCAGTTACGCGGGAGTGACCGGCTACACCTTC. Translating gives CASSYAGVTGYTF.

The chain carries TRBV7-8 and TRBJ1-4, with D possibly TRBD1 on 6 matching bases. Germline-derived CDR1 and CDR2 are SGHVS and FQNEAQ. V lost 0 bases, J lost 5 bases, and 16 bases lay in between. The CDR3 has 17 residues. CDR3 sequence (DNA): TGTGCCAGCAGCTTAGCCCCCAGGGGCCGTTCCAATGAAAAACTGTTTTTT. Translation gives CASSLAPRGRSNEKLFF. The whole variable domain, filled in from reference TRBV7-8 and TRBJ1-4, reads GAGVSQSPRYKVAKRGQDVALRCDPISGHVSLFWYQQALGQGPEFLTYFQNEAQLDKSGLPSDRFFAERPEGSVSTLKIQRTQQEDSAVYLCASSLAPRGRSNEKLFFGSGTQLSVL.

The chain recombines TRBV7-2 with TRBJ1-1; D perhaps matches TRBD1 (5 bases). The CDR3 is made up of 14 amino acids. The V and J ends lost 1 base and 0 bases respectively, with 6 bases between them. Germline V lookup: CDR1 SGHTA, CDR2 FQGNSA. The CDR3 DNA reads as TGTGCCAGCAGCTTAGGGACACTGAACACTGAAGCTTTCTTT. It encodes CASSLGTLNTEAFF.

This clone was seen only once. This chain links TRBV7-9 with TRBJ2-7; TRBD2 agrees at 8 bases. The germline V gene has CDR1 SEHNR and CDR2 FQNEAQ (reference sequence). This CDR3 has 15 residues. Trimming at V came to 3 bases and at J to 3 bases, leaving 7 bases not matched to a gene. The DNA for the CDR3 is TGTGCCAGCAGCTTCACTAGCGGACTACACTACGAGCAGTACTTC. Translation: CASSFTSGLHYEQYF.

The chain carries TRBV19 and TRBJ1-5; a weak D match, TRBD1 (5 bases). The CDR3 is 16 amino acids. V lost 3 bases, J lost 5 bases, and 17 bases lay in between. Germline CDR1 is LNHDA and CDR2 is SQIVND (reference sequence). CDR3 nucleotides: TGTGCCAGTAGTATTGGGGACTTAATAGCCCATCAGCCCCAGCATTTT. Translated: CASSIGDLIAHQPQHF.

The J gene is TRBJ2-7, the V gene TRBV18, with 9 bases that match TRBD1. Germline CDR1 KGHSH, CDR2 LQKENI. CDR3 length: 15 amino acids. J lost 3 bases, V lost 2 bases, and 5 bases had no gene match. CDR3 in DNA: TGTGCCAGCTCACCAACCGGGACAGGGCACTACGAGCAGTACTTC. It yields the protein CASSPTGTGHYEQYF.

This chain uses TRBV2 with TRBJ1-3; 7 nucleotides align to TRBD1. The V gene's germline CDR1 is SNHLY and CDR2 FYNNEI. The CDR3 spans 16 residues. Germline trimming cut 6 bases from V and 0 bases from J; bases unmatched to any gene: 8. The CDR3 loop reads CASSQTGMSSGNTIYF. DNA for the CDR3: TGTGCCAGCAGCCAGACAGGGATGAGCTCTGGAAACACCATATATTTT.